The 16 T cell receptor beta chains below all came from one sample that was sequenced in a study of response to subunit inactivated influenza vaccine. TCRdb recomputed calls from the RT-PCR reads with MiXCR, one row per CDR3 protein. The sample records some 850,000 distinct CDR3 sequences, about 18% being singletons. This material consisted of PBMCs from blood, taken around 5 days after vaccination. These receptors originate from a man aged 45 to 65 who received an inactivated influenza vaccine.

There are a few counts of this clonotype. The V gene is TRBV6-5, the J gene TRBJ2-7; D gene uncertain. Deletions cut 4 bases from V and 2 bases from J, with 9 bases between. Germline V gene lookup returns CDR1 MNHEY and CDR2 SVGAGI. This CDR3 has 13 amino acids. DNA of the CDR3: TGTGCCAGCAGTTCGATGTACCCCTACGAGCAGTACTTC. Residues: CASSSMYPYEQYF.

This clonotype has just a few counts. The chain recombines TRBV4-2 with TRBJ2-7; perhaps TRBD1 as D (5 bases). Germline CDR1 reads LGHNA; CDR2 reads YNFKEQ. Trimming shortened V by 0 bases and J by 3 bases, and 12 bases separated the two germline ends. The CDR3 loop spans 15 amino acids. This chain's CDR3 is CASSQEGDSHYEQYF. The CDR3 DNA reads as TGTGCCAGCAGCCAAGAAGGTGACAGCCACTACGAGCAGTACTTC.

CDR3: CSGGQGDAFF. In DNA, the CDR3 is TGCAGCGGGGGGCAGGGGGACGCTTTCTTT. This chain links TRBV29-1 with TRBJ1-1; 7 nucleotides align to TRBD1. The germline V gene has CDR1 SQVTM and CDR2 ANQGSEA. V lost 7 bases, J lost 11 bases, and 7 bases stayed unmatched. The CDR3 runs 10 residues.

This clonotype was found many times. The chain couples TRBV20-1 to TRBJ2-7; 8 bases map to TRBD2. The CDR3 totals 15 residues. With 5 bases clipped from V and 5 bases from J, the junction kept 14 bases outside the gene matches. The germline gives CDR1 DFQATT, CDR2 SNEGSKA (reference sequence). The CDR3 DNA reads TGCAGTGCTCCCGCGAGCGGGAGACTAAGGAACGAGCAGTACTTC. As protein: CSAPASGRLRNEQYF.

This clonotype appeared a few times. The V and J genes are TRBV20-1 and TRBJ2-7; D remains ambiguous. CDR1 is DFQATT, CDR2 SNEGSKA, per germline (reference sequence). CDR3 length equals 11 residues. Trimming took 1 base from V and 5 from J, leaving 6 bases between them. The DNA for the CDR3 is TGCAGTGCTAGAGGGATCCACGAGCAGTACTTC. Translation: CSARGIHEQYF.

This clonotype was seen only a few times. The chain uses TRBV20-1 and TRBJ1-1, with D unresolved. CDR3 length equals 14 residues. The germline V and J ends were trimmed by 2 bases and 5 bases, with 15 bases remaining between them. CDR1 DFQATT and CDR2 SNEGSKA come from the germline V gene (reference sequence). CDR3 sequence (DNA): TGCAGTGCTAGACGCGCGTTATGGGGAACTGAAGCTTTCTTT. Protein: CSARRALWGTEAFF.

This clonotype was detected ten times or more. V usage is TRBV11-2 and J usage is TRBJ2-5, with 8 bases matching TRBD1. The CDR3 loop spans 13 amino acids. J lost 5 bases, V lost 6 bases, and 5 bases had no gene match. Germline V gene sequence: CDR1 SGHAT, CDR2 FQNNGV. The CDR3 loop is CASSLDRAETQYF. The DNA of the CDR3 is TGTGCCAGCAGTCTGGACAGGGCGGAGACCCAGTACTTC.

The V call is TRBV6-2 or TRBV6-3, the J call TRBJ2-7, with 9 bases fitting TRBD2. The germline CDR1 and CDR2 sequences are MNHEY and SVGEGT. The CDR3 length is 14 residues. V was pared by 6 bases and J by 6 bases, with 9 bases of the junction left unmatched. This CDR3 is CASSRPGLATEQYF. DNA of the CDR3: TGTGCCAGCAGCCGACCGGGACTAGCTACCGAGCAGTACTTC.

Points on this clonotype: One end of the junction fails to match germline, which may point to a read error. The chain is built from TRBV5-1 and TRBJ2-5, with D hard to call. CDR3 length: 14 amino acids. Germline-derived CDR1 and CDR2 are SGHRS and YFSETQ. CDR3 nucleotides: TGCGCCAGCAGCTTGGGTCCCCAGCAAGGGACCCAGTACTTC. This encodes CASSLGPQQGTQYF.

Only a few counts were recorded for this clonotype. The chain recombines TRBV12-5 with TRBJ2-1; possibly TRBD1 or TRBD2 for D (5 bases each). Germline V gene data show CDR1 as LGHNT and CDR2 as FRNRAP. The CDR3 loop spans 13 amino acids. V was pared by 6 bases and J by 6 bases, with 12 bases between. The DNA of the CDR3 is TGTGCTAGTGGGCCCAGTGGGGGCAATGAGCAGTTCTTC. Amino acids: CASGPSGGNEQFF.

This clonotype came up many times. The chain employs TRBV4-2 and TRBJ2-1, with 12 bases aligning to TRBD2. V was clipped by 3 bases and J by 5 bases; unmatched bases: 2. This CDR3 has 15 amino acids. Germline CDR1 is LGHNA and CDR2 is YNFKEQ. CDR3 region: CASSQGLAGNNEQFF. For the CDR3, the DNA is TGTGCCAGCAGCCAGGGACTAGCGGGTAACAATGAGCAGTTCTTC.

The chain has TRBV27 and TRBJ1-1; tentative D call: TRBD1 (6 bases). This CDR3 contains 14 residues. Per the germline V gene, CDR1 is MNHEY and CDR2 is SMNVEV (reference sequence). Trimming took 2 bases from V and 4 from J, leaving 11 bases between them. Here the CDR3 reads CASSLAGVATEAFF. CDR3 bases: TGTGCCAGCAGTTTAGCAGGGGTGGCCACTGAAGCTTTCTTT.

This clonotype is a singleton in its sample. The rearrangement joins TRBV10-3 to TRBJ2-7, with TRBD1 as a possible D gene (6 bases). Trimming removed 8 bases from V and 0 bases from J, with 11 bases in between. Per the germline V gene, CDR1 is ENHRY and CDR2 is SYGVKD. CDR3 size: 13 residues. The CDR3 DNA sequence: TGTGCCATCCGCCAGGGGACCTCCTACGAGCAGTACTTC. Its protein product is CAIRQGTSYEQYF.

This clonotype was seen a few times. This sequence joins TRBV3-1 and TRBJ2-2; D is perhaps TRBD2 (5 bases). V dropped 0 bases and J dropped 6 bases, with 8 bases sitting between them. CDR3 length: 14 residues. CDR1 and CDR2 from the germline V gene are LGHDT and YNNKEL (reference sequence). CDR3 DNA sequence: TGTGCCAGCAGCCAAGACCTAGCTGCCGGGGAGCTGTTTTTT. It codes for CASSQDLAAGELFF. Full variable domain (remainder filled in from reference TRBV3-1 and TRBJ2-2): DTAVSQTPKYLVTQMGNDKSIKCEQNLGHDTMYWYKQDSKKFLKIMFSYNNKELIINETVPNRFSPKSPDKAHLNLHINSLELGDSAVYFCASSQDLAAGELFFGEGSRLTVL.

The table lists this clonotype with a few counts. The rearrangement uses TRBV9 and TRBJ2-2; D gene unclear. The germline CDR1 and CDR2 sequences are SGDLS and YYNGEE. The CDR3 has 12 amino acids. Trimming shortened V by 2 bases and J by 7 bases, and 6 bases separated the two germline ends. CDR3 sequence: CASSVFRGELFF. Here the CDR3 DNA reads TGTGCCAGCAGCGTTTTTCGCGGGGAGCTGTTTTTT.

This clonotype was picked up a small number of times. The chain carries TRBV6-2 or TRBV6-3 and TRBJ1-6; D gene ambiguous. The CDR3 runs to 14 residues. The V gene lost 6 bases and the J gene lost 5 bases, with 11 bases spanning the gap. CDR1 and CDR2 (germline): MNHEY, SVGEGT. CDR3 in amino acids: CASSKSRDNSPLHF. CDR3 nucleotides: TGTGCCAGCAGCAAGAGCCGAGATAATTCACCCCTCCACTTT.